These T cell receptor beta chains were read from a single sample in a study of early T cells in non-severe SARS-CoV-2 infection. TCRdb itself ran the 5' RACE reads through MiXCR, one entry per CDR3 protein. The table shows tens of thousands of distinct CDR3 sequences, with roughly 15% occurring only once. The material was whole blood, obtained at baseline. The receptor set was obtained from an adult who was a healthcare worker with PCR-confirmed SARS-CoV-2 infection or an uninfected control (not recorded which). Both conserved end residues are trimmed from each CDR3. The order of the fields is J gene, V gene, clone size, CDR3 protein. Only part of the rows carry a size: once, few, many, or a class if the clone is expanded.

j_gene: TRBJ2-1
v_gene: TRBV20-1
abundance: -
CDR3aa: SARGIAGGFYNEQF

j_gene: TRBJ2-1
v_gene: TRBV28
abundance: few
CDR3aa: ASNEPVRANEQF

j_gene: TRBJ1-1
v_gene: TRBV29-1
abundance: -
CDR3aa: SVGDSEAF

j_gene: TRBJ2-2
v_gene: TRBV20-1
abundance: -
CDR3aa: SASTGVGTGELF

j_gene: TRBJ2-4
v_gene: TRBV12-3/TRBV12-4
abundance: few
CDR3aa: ASREQTQNIQY

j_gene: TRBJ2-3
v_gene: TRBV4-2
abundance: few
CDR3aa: ASSQDKYTQY

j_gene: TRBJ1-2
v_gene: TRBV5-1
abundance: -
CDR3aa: ASNFLWRGDGYT

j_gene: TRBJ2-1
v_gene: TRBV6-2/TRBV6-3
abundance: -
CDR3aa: ASLSSKGGNEQF

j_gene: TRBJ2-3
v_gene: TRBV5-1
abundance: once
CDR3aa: ASSYGAGAAVNTDTQY

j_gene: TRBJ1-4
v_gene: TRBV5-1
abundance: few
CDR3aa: ASSRDTGLNEKLF

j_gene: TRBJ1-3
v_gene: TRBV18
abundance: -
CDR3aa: ASSPAEVSGNTIY

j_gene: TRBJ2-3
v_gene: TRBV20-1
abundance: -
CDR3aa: SGQSPSESAADTQY

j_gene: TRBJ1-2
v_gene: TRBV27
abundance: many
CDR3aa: ASWVEIRDGYT